This T cell receptor (beta chain) was captured by sequencing in a study of T cells after yellow fever vaccination. As for the study in general: Preparation of the low-cell-number fractions used SMART-Seq v4 Ultra Low Input. Study conclusions and caveats: Most primary-vaccination clones recurred post-booster (more than 95% CD4, 88% CD8).

CDR1 and CDR2 (germline): SGDLS, YYNGEE. The CDR3 has 13 amino acids. In the case of this clonotype: The junction does not match germline at one end; this may be a read error.

A single record per CDR3 protein comes from TCRdb applying MiXCR to the 5' RACE reads. Of about 85,000 distinct CDR3 sequences in the sample, about 14% were seen once. The rearrangement joins TRBV9 to TRBJ2-3; 8 bases fit TRBD2. The sequence derives from a young man who received the YFV17D yellow fever vaccine. This material consisted of CD8+ T cells not binding an NS4B(214-222) dextramer, sorted from PBMCs, taken less than 25 days after the first yellow fever vaccination. Here the CDR3 DNA reads TGTGCCAGCAGCGGACCCCTGGGACTAGGTTTAATTTTT. Its protein is CASSGPLGLGLIF.